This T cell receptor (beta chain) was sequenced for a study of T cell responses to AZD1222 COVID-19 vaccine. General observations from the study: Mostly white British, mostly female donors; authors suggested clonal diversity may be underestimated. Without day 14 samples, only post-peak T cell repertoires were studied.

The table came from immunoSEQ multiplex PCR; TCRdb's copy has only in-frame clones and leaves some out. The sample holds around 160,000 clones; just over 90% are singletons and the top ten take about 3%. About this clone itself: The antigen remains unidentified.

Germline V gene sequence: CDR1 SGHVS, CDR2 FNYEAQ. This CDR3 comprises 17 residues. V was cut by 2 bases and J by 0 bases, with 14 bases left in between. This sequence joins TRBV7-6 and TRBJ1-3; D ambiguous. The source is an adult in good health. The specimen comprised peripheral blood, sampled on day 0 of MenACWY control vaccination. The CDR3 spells CASSLTPIVSSGNTIYF. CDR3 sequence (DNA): TGTGCCAGCAGCTTAACTCCCATCGTGAGCTCTGGAAACACCATATATTTT.